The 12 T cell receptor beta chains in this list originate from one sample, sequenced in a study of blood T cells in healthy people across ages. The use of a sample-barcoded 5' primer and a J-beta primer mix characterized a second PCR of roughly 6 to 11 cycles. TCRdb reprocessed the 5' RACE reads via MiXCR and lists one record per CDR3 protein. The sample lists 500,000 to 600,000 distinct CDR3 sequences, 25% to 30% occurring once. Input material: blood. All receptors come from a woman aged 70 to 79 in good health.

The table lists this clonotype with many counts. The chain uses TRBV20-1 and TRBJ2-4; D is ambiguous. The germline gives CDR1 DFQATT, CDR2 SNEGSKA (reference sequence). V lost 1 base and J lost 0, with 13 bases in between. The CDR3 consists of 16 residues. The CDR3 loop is CSARGERILAKNIQYF. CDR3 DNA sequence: TGCAGTGCTAGAGGGGAACGGATCCTAGCCAAAAACATTCAGTACTTC.

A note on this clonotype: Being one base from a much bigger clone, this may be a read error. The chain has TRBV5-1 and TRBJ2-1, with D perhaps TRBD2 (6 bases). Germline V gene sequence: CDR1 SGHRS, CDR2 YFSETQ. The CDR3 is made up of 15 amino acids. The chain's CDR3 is CAGSLPGVVRNEQFF. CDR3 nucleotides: TGCGCCGGCAGCTTGCCGGGGGTAGTTCGAAATGAGCAGTTCTTC.

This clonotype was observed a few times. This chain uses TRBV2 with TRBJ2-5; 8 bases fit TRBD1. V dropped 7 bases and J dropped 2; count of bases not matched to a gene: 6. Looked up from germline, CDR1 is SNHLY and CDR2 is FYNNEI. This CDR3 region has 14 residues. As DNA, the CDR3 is TGTGCCAGCAACCGACAGGGGAGGCAAGAGACCCAGTACTTC. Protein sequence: CASNRQGRQETQYF. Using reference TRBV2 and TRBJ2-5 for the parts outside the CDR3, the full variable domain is EPEVTQTPSHQVTQMGQEVILRCVPISNHLYFYWYRQILGQKVEFLVSFYNNEISEKSEIFDDQFSVERPDGSNFTLKIRSTKLEDSAMYFCASNRQGRQETQYFGPGTRLLVL.

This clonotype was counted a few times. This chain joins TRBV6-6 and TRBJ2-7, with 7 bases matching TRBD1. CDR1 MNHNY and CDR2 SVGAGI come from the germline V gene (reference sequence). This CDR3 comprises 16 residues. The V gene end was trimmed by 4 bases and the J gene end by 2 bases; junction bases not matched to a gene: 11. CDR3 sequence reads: CASSLSSTGTTYEQYF. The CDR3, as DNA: TGTGCCAGCAGTTTATCGTCGACAGGGACGACCTACGAGCAGTACTTC.

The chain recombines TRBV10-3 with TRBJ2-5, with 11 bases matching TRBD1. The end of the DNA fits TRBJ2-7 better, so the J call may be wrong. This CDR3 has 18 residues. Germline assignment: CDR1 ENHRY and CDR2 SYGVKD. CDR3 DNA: TGTGCCATCAGTGAGTCGGGTCGAGGGACAGGGGGGACCTACGAGCAGTACTTC. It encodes CAISESGRGTGGTYEQYF.

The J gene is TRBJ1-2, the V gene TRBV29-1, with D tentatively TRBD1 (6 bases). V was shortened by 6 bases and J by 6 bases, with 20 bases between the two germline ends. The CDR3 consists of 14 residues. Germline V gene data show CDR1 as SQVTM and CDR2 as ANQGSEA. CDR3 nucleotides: TGCAGCGTACCCAGACAGCCCGGGGGCCATGGCTACACCTTC. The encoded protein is CSVPRQPGGHGYTF.

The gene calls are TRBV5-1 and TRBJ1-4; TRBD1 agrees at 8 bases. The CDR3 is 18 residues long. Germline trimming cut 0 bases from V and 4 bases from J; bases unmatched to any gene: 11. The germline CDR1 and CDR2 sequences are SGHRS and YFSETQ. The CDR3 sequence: CASSLEPQGAGDNEKLFF. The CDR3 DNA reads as TGCGCCAGCAGCTTGGAGCCCCAGGGGGCAGGGGATAATGAAAAACTGTTTTTT.

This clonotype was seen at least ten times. CDR3 loop: CASSSRTSGNYNEQFF. As DNA, the CDR3 is TGTGCCAGCAGTTCTCGGACTAGCGGAAACTACAATGAGCAGTTCTTC. This rearrangement joins TRBV6-5 to TRBJ2-1, with TRBD2 identical over 10 bases. The CDR3 has 16 amino acids. The ends lost 4 bases at V and 3 bases at J; junction bases unmatched: 6. CDR1 MNHEY and CDR2 SVGAGI come from the germline V gene.

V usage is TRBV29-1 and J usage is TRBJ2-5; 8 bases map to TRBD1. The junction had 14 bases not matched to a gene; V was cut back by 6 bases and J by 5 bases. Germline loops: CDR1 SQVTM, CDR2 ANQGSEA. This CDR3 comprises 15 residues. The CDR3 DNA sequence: TGCAGCGTGAGCGGACAGGGTTGGGCGCGTGAGACCCAGTACTTC. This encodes CSVSGQGWARETQYF.

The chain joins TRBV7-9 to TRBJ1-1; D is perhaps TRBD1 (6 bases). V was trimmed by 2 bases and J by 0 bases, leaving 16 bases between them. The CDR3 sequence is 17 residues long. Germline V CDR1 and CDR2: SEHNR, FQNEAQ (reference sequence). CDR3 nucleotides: TGTGCCAGCAGCTTAAGGGTAGGGGGGACGGTGAACACTGAAGCTTTCTTT. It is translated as CASSLRVGGTVNTEAFF.

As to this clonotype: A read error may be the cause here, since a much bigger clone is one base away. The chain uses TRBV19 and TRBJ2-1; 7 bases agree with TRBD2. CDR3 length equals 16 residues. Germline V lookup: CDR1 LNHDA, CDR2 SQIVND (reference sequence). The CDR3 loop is CDSRDPGGNSYNEQFF. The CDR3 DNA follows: TGTGACAGTAGGGATCCCGGGGGGAACTCCTACAATGAGCAGTTCTTC.

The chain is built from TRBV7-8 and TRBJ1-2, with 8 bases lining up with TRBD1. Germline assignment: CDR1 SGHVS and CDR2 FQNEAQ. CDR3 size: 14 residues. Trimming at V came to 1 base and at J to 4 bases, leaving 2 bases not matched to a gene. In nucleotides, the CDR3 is TGTGCCAGCAGCTTAGGTGGGACAGGCTATGGCTACACCTTC. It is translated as CASSLGGTGYGYTF.